The entry that follows covers one T cell receptor (beta chain) sequence. The CDR3 covers 15 residues. Germline CDR1 and CDR2: MNHNY and SVGAGI (reference sequence). Germline trimming cut 6 bases from V and 8 bases from J; bases unmatched to any gene: 7. This entry belongs to a study of blood T cell repertoires in COVID-19. In the authors' workflow: Estimated nucleated cell counts came from reference gene primer amplification. The table came from immunoSEQ multiplex PCR; TCRdb's copy has only in-frame clones and leaves some out. V and J calls and clone size are copied from that table; D and trimming were computed from the DNA. The repertoire holds 210,000 or so clones, with less than 85% as singletons. Which cohort a participant joined came from the clinical history participants gave. Recovered status applied to Cohort 3 donors who had two consecutive negative PCRs. It also applied to those with clearance or with symptom resolution.

Sample: PBMCs or T cells enriched from blood (not recorded which). The rearrangement joins TRBV6-6 to TRBJ2-1, with 13 bases lining up with TRBD2. This clonotype was sampled from a man aged 55 to 70 who had recovered from COVID-19. Here the CDR3 reads CASSTTSGGVYEQFF. In DNA, the CDR3 is TGTGCCAGCAGCACAACTAGCGGGGGGGTCTATGAGCAGTTCTTC.